This TCR beta chain was recorded in a study of blood T cell repertoires in COVID-19. Study overall: Italy, Spain and the United States were the sources of the convalescent and acute COVID-19 samples.

The junction had 3 bases not matched to a gene; V was cut back by 5 bases and J by 0 bases. This CDR3 region has 14 residues. The V gene's germline CDR1 is PRHDT and CDR2 FYEKMQ (reference sequence). In the original workflow: Amplification from reference gene primers served as the basis for estimated nucleated cell counts. The assay was immunoSEQ multiplex PCR, and TCRdb's table has in-frame clones only and misses some. For V, J and clone size, that table is used; D and trimming come from the DNA. This sample carries a few hundred thousand clones, roughly 85% of them seen once, and the ten largest clones take around 7.8%.

Sequenced material: peripheral blood. This TCR derives from a human donor in a cohort sampled during active COVID-19. The J gene is TRBJ1-1, the V gene TRBV13; 7 nucleotides align to TRBD1. CDR3 in DNA: TGTGCCAGCAGCCCGGACAGGATGAACACTGAAGCTTTCTTT. Encoded protein: CASSPDRMNTEAFF.